This TCR beta chain was found in a study of OX40 agonist ivuxolimab in advanced cancers. About the study as a whole: The costimulatory receptor OX40 (CD134) was targeted by ivuxolimab, a fully human IgG2 agonistic monoclonal antibody. Peripheral TCRbeta sequencing was intended to test whether TCR sequence diversity was altered and clonal T-cell expansion was caused by ivuxolimab. Three dose-escalation patients achieved partial responses, one with hepatocellular carcinoma and two with cutaneous melanoma. The paper describes the monotherapy dose-escalation part (N ≈ 52 patients) of the phase I trial of ivuxolimab. Patients were allowed to have had prior anti-PD-1, anti-PD-L1 or anti-CTLA-4 therapy, and approximately 40% of the dose-escalation patients had been treated with checkpoint inhibitors. Among the roughly 52 dose-escalation patients, approximately 20 had hepatocellular carcinoma, approximately 15 melanoma, 9 renal cell carcinoma and 9 head and neck cancer. Intravenous ivuxolimab was administered to patients every 2 weeks at six dose levels: 0.01, 0.1, 0.3, 1.5, 3 and 10 mg/kg. In the dose-escalation cohort, 75% to 85% of patients were male, and the mean age was roughly 60 years with a range of about 20 to 80.

Study-wide conclusions, independent of this receptor: At doses of 0.1 to 3.0 mg/kg, clonal expansion of both CD4+ and CD8+ T cells in blood was seen between baseline and week 6. The antigen specificity of the clonally expanded peripheral T cells was not determined. In partial responders in the 0.1-3.0 mg/kg groups, normalized peripheral clonal expansion was found to be among the lowest, especially among CD8+ T cells. After ivuxolimab, more expanded clones were found on average in CD8+ T cells than in CD4+ T cells. Low levels of normalized T-cell clonal expansion were also seen in some patients who did not respond.

For sequencing of the TCRbeta CDR3 region, genomic DNA was extracted from the sorted cells. The immunoSEQ Assay was used for sequencing of TCRbeta CDR3 regions. Not all clones reach the TCRdb copy of this immuneACCESS table, which keeps in-frame sequences only. Checked studies attribute under half of the gap to unresolved V genes and leave the rest unexplained. This sample has tens of thousands of clones in its table, and 75% to 90% of those were observed once. The ten biggest clones cover around 1.9% of the sample. Patients with autoimmune disease history or receiving systemic immunosuppression were excluded from the trial. Peripheral blood for TCR sequencing was collected from all dose cohorts at baseline, on cycle 4 day 1, and on cycle 7 day 1. Samples came from an open-label, multicenter, first-in-human phase I dose-escalation trial of ivuxolimab. Adults with locally advanced or metastatic head and neck squamous cell, hepatocellular, melanoma or renal cell carcinoma were enrolled in the trial. Before TCR sequencing, CD4+ T cells and CD8+ T cells were sorted from peripheral blood as separate populations.

V lost 5 bases and J lost 7 bases, and the count of bases not matched to a germline gene is 7. From the cysteine through the phenylalanine, the CDR3 covers 13 amino acids. Here the CDR3 DNA is all that survives: 39 bases in frame from base 1. The germline V gene (reference sequence) provides CDR1 SEHNR and CDR2 FQNEAQ. In regard to this clone: Its antigen is still unknown. Base qualities are not at hand, and no much larger clone is one base apart.

The input for sequencing was CD4+ or CD8+ T cells sorted from blood, taken in a trial of the OX40 agonist ivuxolimab. The chain employs TRBV7-9 and TRBJ1-1, with 7 central nucleotides matching TRBD1. The receptor was derived from an adult with an advanced solid tumor such as melanoma, head and neck, liver or kidney cancer. The DNA sequence is given as TGTGCCAGCAGCCTTTCTCGACAGGGTGAAGCTTTCTTT. Its product reads: CASSLSRQGEAFF.